This T cell receptor (beta chain) was captured in a study of OX40 agonist ivuxolimab in advanced cancers. General notes on the study: Ivuxolimab was an agonistic, fully human IgG2 monoclonal antibody directed against OX40 (CD134), a costimulatory receptor. Intravenous ivuxolimab was administered to patients every 2 weeks at six dose levels: 0.01, 0.1, 0.3, 1.5, 3 and 10 mg/kg. Of the 50 to 55 dose-escalation patients, hepatocellular carcinoma was present in approximately 20, melanoma in roughly 15, renal cell carcinoma in 9 and head and neck cancer in 9. The dose-escalation cohort was about 87% male with a mean age of 60 years, ranging from about 23 to 85. Patients were allowed to have had prior anti-PD-1, anti-PD-L1 or anti-CTLA-4 therapy, and more than 30% of the dose-escalation patients had previously received checkpoint inhibitors. Three dose-escalation patients achieved partial responses, one with hepatocellular carcinoma and two with cutaneous melanoma. Peripheral TCRbeta sequencing was intended to test whether TCR sequence diversity was altered and clonal T-cell expansion was caused by ivuxolimab. The paper covers the monotherapy dose-escalation part of the phase I ivuxolimab trial, which included N of about 50 patients. Results and caveats for the whole study, not just this receptor: Low levels of normalized T-cell clonal expansion were also seen in some nonresponding patients. In the 0.1-3.0 mg/kg groups, partial responders had among the lowest normalized peripheral clonal expansion, particularly in CD8+ T cells. After ivuxolimab, CD8+ T cells had more expanded clones than CD4+ T cells on average. The antigen specificity of the clonally expanded peripheral T cells was not determined. Clonal expansion of both CD4+ and CD8+ blood T cells was observed from baseline to week 6 at doses 0.1 to 3.0 mg/kg.

The germline V gene encodes CDR1 SGHNT and CDR2 YYREEE (reference sequence). The CDR3 sequence holds 15 residues, the cysteine and phenylalanine included. The retained sequence is limited to the CDR3, 45 bases, with the frame set at the first base. Trimming removed 5 bases from V and 4 bases from J, leaving 18 bases between the germline ends. To sequence the TCRbeta CDR3 region, genomic DNA was isolated from the sorted cells. The immunoSEQ Assay was used to sequence the TCRbeta CDR3 regions. Sourced from immuneACCESS, this table was stored by TCRdb with only in-frame sequences that have V and J called. A share of the clones is absent; for the studies checked, an unresolved V gene accounts for under half, and the remainder has no known explanation. In all, the sample holds more than 65,000 clones, and around 78% of those were seen once. About 5.4% of the sample lies in the top ten. Regarding this clone: It has no known antigen specificity. Base qualities are missing; no much larger clone stands one base away.

Patients with a history of autoimmune disease or receiving systemic immunosuppression were excluded from the trial. Peripheral blood for TCR sequencing was collected from all dose cohorts at baseline, on cycle 4 day 1, and on cycle 7 day 1. Samples came from an open-label, multicenter, first-in-human phase I dose-escalation trial of ivuxolimab. Adults with locally advanced or metastatic melanoma, renal cell, hepatocellular, or head and neck squamous cell carcinoma were enrolled in the trial. Before TCR sequencing, CD4+ T cells and CD8+ T cells from peripheral blood were sorted into separate populations.

The chain links TRBV5-4 with TRBJ1-1, with TRBD1 perhaps the D gene, on 5 matching bases. This clonotype was obtained from an adult with an advanced solid tumor such as melanoma, head and neck, liver or kidney cancer. Sequenced here: CD4+ or CD8+ T cells sorted from blood, sampled in a trial of the OX40 agonist ivuxolimab. This receptor has the CDR3 CASRGPQGVGTEAFF. The sequenced DNA is TGTGCCAGCAGGGGCCCCCAAGGGGTGGGCACTGAAGCTTTCTTT.